This entry lists 27 T cell receptor beta chains sequenced from one sample in a study of T cell repertoires in cytomegalovirus infection. TCRdb re-called the reads with MiXCR, one entry per CDR3 protein. The table records some 700,000 distinct CDR3 sequences, under 40% of them present only once. The sequenced material came from PBMCs. The receptors come from a human donor in good health (CMV status not recorded). Some clones in this sample may be carry-over from other donors' samples.

The chain combines TRBV5-4 with TRBJ1-2; 9 bases line up with TRBD1. This CDR3 spans 16 amino acids. Germline CDR1 SGHNT, CDR2 YYREEE (reference sequence). The ends lost 1 base at V and 7 bases at J; junction bases unmatched: 11. The chain's CDR3 is CASSLTSGTGKGGYTF. The CDR3 nucleotides are TGTGCCAGCAGCTTGACATCCGGGACAGGGAAGGGTGGCTACACCTTC.

This clonotype was counted only a few times. The chain is built from TRBV28 and TRBJ2-4; the match to TRBD2 covers 12 bases. The CDR3 contains 17 residues. Germline V gene lookup returns CDR1 MDHEN and CDR2 SYDVKM. Unmatched junction bases numbered 4, after V lost 2 bases and J lost 2 bases. This CDR3 is CASSLPTSGGTKNIQYF. The CDR3 nucleotides are TGTGCCAGCAGTTTACCTACTAGCGGGGGGACCAAAAACATTCAGTACTTC. The whole variable domain, filled in from reference TRBV28 and TRBJ2-4, reads DVKVTQSSRYLVKRTGEKVFLECVQDMDHENMFWYRQDPGLGLRLIYFSYDVKMKEKGDIPEGYSVSREKKERFSLILESASTNQTSMYLCASSLPTSGGTKNIQYFGAGTRLSVL.

This clonotype came up many times. The chain joins TRBV7-8 to TRBJ2-1; 10 bases agree with TRBD1. Germline V gene lookup returns CDR1 SGHVS and CDR2 FQNEAQ. This CDR3 contains 17 residues. Unmatched junction bases numbered 7, after V lost 5 bases and J lost 0 bases. The CDR3 here is CASSLRTGGRSYNEQFF. The CDR3 DNA sequence: TGTGCCAGCAGCCTACGGACAGGGGGTCGCTCCTACAATGAGCAGTTCTTC. The entire variable domain, with the rest obtained from reference TRBV7-8 and TRBJ2-1, is as follows: GAGVSQSPRYKVAKRGQDVALRCDPISGHVSLFWYQQALGQGPEFLTYFQNEAQLDKSGLPSDRFFAERPEGSVSTLKIQRTQQEDSAVYLCASSLRTGGRSYNEQFFGPGTRLTVL.

The genes are TRBV4-1 and TRBJ2-7; TRBD1 aligns across 7 bases. CDR3 length: 15 amino acids. V lost 0 bases and J lost 3; bases outside the gene matches: 5. CDR1 is MGHRA, CDR2 YSYEKL, per germline. CDR3 loop: CASSQDRPGGYEQYF. The CDR3 DNA follows: TGCGCCAGCAGCCAAGATAGGCCAGGGGGCTACGAGCAGTACTTC.

The rearrangement uses TRBV5-1 and TRBJ1-2, with D hard to call. This CDR3 contains 13 residues. CDR1 and CDR2 from the germline V gene are SGHRS and YFSETQ. The V gene lost 4 bases and the J gene lost 4 bases, with 11 bases spanning the gap. The CDR3 sequence: CASSPVRSYGYTF. CDR3 DNA: TGCGCCAGCAGCCCGGTGAGAAGCTATGGCTACACCTTC.

This clonotype was counted once. The rearrangement joins TRBV19 to TRBJ2-7; the D call may be TRBD1 or TRBD2 (6 bases each). The CDR3 length is 14 residues. The germline V gene encodes CDR1 LNHDA and CDR2 SQIVND (reference sequence). V was pared by 4 bases and J by 7 bases, with 17 bases between. Here the CDR3 reads CASSTSRQAGEQYF. The CDR3 region has the DNA TGTGCCAGTAGTACTTCCCGACAGGCGGGGGAGCAGTACTTC.

This clonotype has more than one count but fewer than ten. This chain joins TRBV19 and TRBJ1-5, with 8 bases fitting TRBD1. This CDR3 has 15 amino acids. J gave up 5 bases and V 5 bases, and 8 bases lay outside the gene matches. Germline V CDR1 and CDR2: LNHDA, SQIVND (reference sequence). The CDR3 loop reads CASSVTGGKDQPQHF. The CDR3 coding sequence is TGTGCCAGTAGTGTTACAGGGGGGAAAGATCAGCCCCAGCATTTT. Complete variable domain (other parts from reference TRBV19 and TRBJ1-5): DGGITQSPKYLFRKEGQNVTLSCEQNLNHDAMYWYRQDPGQGLRLIYYSQIVNDFQKGDIAEGYSVSREKKESFPLTVTSAQKNPTAFYLCASSVTGGKDQPQHFGDGTRLSIL.

The V gene is TRBV12-3 or TRBV12-4, the J gene TRBJ2-7, with 10 nucleotides matching TRBD1. CDR3 length: 16 amino acids. V shed 5 bases, J shed 6 bases, and the junction held 13 bases outside the gene matches. The CDR3 here is CASSPRQGASRREQYF. The CDR3 DNA reads as TGTGCCAGCAGTCCACGACAGGGGGCGAGTCGTCGCGAGCAGTACTTC.

V gene TRBV10-3 combines with J gene TRBJ2-1; 10 bases are a match to TRBD2. Germline V gene data show CDR1 as ENHRY and CDR2 as SYGVKD. CDR3 length equals 16 residues. J gave up 9 bases and V 4 bases, and 12 bases lay outside the gene matches. The chain's CDR3 is CAISAQREGHASEQFF. CDR3 bases: TGTGCCATCAGTGCCCAGCGGGAGGGCCACGCGAGTGAGCAGTTCTTC.

V and J are TRBV10-3 and TRBJ1-6, with D possibly matching TRBD1 (5 bases). CDR1 and CDR2 from the germline V gene are ENHRY and SYGVKD. V gave up 9 bases and J gave up 4 bases, with 10 bases separating them. This CDR3 region has 13 residues. The CDR3 region is CAITGEYNSPLHF. CDR3 bases: TGTGCCATTACAGGAGAGTATAATTCACCCCTCCACTTT.

A few counts support this clonotype. The chain employs TRBV27 and TRBJ1-4; 9 positions agree with TRBD1. V lost 4 bases to trimming and J lost 8 bases; unmatched junction nucleotides: 8. In germline, CDR1 is MNHEY, CDR2 SMNVEV (reference sequence). The CDR3 loop spans 15 amino acids. CDR3 nucleotides: TGTGCCAGCAGTTCTCGGGACAGGGTGGGGGAAAAACTGTTTTTT. It encodes CASSSRDRVGEKLFF.

Points on this clonotype: A read error is likely, as this CDR3 ends without the conserved phenylalanine or tryptophan. It is unclear where the CDR3 begins or ends on the DNA, so no DNA is shown, and the CDR3 is as TCRdb lists it. The rearrangement uses TRBV7-2 and TRBJ1-2; no check of the table's D call, TRBD1, against the DNA was made. The germline V gene encodes CDR1 SGHTA and CDR2 FQGNSA. Inclusive of both ends, the CDR3 amounts to 13 amino acids. The CDR3: CASSLGTGDGYTL.

This clonotype came up a few times. The chain joins TRBV7-2 to TRBJ2-6; weak D call: TRBD1 (6 bases). The CDR3 sequence is 15 residues long. Germline-derived CDR1 and CDR2 are SGHTA and FQGNSA. The ends were cut back, 6 bases at V and 10 bases at J, with 19 bases in the middle. The DNA of the CDR3 is TGTGCCAGCAGTTTATCTATTGGACAGATAAACGTCCTGACTTTC. Protein sequence: CASSLSIGQINVLTF.

The gene calls are TRBV20-1 and TRBJ2-7; 7 bases map to TRBD1. Trimming cost V 8 bases and J 1 base; bases outside gene matches: 11. The CDR3 loop spans 14 amino acids. CDR1 is DFQATT, CDR2 SNEGSKA, per germline (reference sequence). The CDR3 sequence is CSSPSTGNSYEQYF. The CDR3 nucleotides read TGCAGTTCCCCCTCGACAGGGAATTCCTACGAGCAGTACTTC.

The CDR3: CASSGGSRGAQETQYF. The DNA for the CDR3 is TGTGCCAGCTCCGGCGGGTCTAGGGGGGCCCAAGAGACCCAGTACTTC. This chain connects TRBV6-2 or TRBV6-3 to TRBJ2-5; D may be TRBD1 or TRBD2 (6 bases each). The CDR3 runs 16 residues. Between the trimmed V and J ends, which lost 8 bases and 1 base, there was a span of 20 bases. CDR1 and CDR2 from the germline V gene are MNHEY and SVGEGT.

The gene calls are TRBV27 and TRBJ2-5; no definite D call. Germline-derived CDR1 and CDR2 are MNHEY and SMNVEV (reference sequence). V lost 3 bases and J 1 base, leaving 9 bases between the germline ends. This CDR3 region has 14 residues. Here the CDR3 DNA reads TGTGCCAGCAGTTTCAAGAACCCCCAAGAGACCCAGTACTTC. It yields the protein CASSFKNPQETQYF.

The sample holds many counts of this clonotype. This chain connects TRBV7-8 to TRBJ2-5; no reliable D call. The V end was cut by 1 base, the J end by 5 bases, with 8 bases between. CDR3 length: 13 residues. Germline values: CDR1 SGHVS, CDR2 FQNEAQ. The CDR3 coding sequence is TGTGCCAGCAGCTTAGTAGGAGCGGAGACCCAGTACTTC. Translating it yields CASSLVGAETQYF.

The rearrangement uses TRBV29-1 and TRBJ1-1, with 7 bases matching TRBD1. CDR1 and CDR2 from the germline V gene are SQVTM and ANQGSEA. The CDR3 is 13 amino acids. V shed 6 bases and J 2 bases; nucleotides not matched to a gene: 6. The DNA of the CDR3 is TGCAGCGTCGCGACAGGGCGCAACACTGAAGCTTTCTTT. This encodes CSVATGRNTEAFF.

This clonotype was counted only a few times. This sequence joins TRBV6-1 and TRBJ1-1; D gene uncertain. Between the trimmed V and J ends, which lost 4 bases and 1 base, there was a span of 10 bases. Germline V gives CDR1 MNHNS, CDR2 SASEGT. The CDR3 consists of 14 residues. The CDR3 here is CASSATVANTEAFF. The CDR3 coding sequence is TGTGCCAGCAGTGCAACGGTTGCGAACACTGAAGCTTTCTTT.

This clonotype appeared a few times. The chain recombines TRBV28 with TRBJ2-7, with D perhaps matching TRBD1 (5 bases). V was clipped by 8 bases and J by 2 bases, with 16 bases between them. Germline assignment: CDR1 MDHEN and CDR2 SYDVKM. The CDR3 sequence is 14 residues long. CDR3 DNA: TGTGCCAGCGGGGAACAGGCGATTACCTACGAGCAGTACTTC. Protein product: CASGEQAITYEQYF.

The rearrangement uses TRBV7-6 and TRBJ1-2, with 7 bases lining up with TRBD1. CDR3 length: 17 amino acids. V was clipped by 9 bases and J by 5 bases; unmatched bases: 21. Germline assignment: CDR1 SGHVS and CDR2 FNYEAQ. CDR3 sequence reads: CASGSPAGTAPSYGYTF. DNA for the CDR3: TGTGCCAGTGGTTCGCCTGCGGGGACAGCTCCTTCTTATGGCTACACCTTC.

Many counts were recorded for this clonotype. The chain uses TRBV6-1 and TRBJ1-1; no reliable D call. From germline, CDR1 is MNHNS and CDR2 SASEGT. This CDR3 spans 13 amino acids. V lost 7 bases, J lost 3 bases, and 12 bases lay in between. For the CDR3, the DNA is TGTGCCAGCACCCCGGAAGGTTACACTGAAGCTTTCTTT. This codes for CASTPEGYTEAFF.

As regards this clonotype: Possible read error: a much larger clone is one base away. V usage is TRBV6-1 and J usage is TRBJ1-1; 7 positions agree with TRBD1. The CDR3 runs 15 residues. The germline CDR1 and CDR2 sequences are MNHNS and SASEGT. CDR3 amino acids: CAGSEGATGNTEAFF. The DNA of the CDR3 is TGTGCCGGCAGTGAGGGGGCGACGGGGAACACTGAAGCTTTCTTT.

This clonotype was counted ten times or more. This chain uses TRBV12-3 or TRBV12-4 with TRBJ1-6; the D gene is possibly TRBD1 (6 bases). This CDR3 has 13 residues. V lost 6 bases and J lost 6, with 9 bases in between. The CDR3 spells CASSEGGNSPLHF. CDR3 nucleotide sequence: TGTGCCAGCAGCGAAGGGGGTAATTCACCCCTCCACTTT.

This clonotype was counted between two and nine times. This chain joins TRBV7-2 and TRBJ2-3, with D tentatively TRBD2 (7 bases). Trimming cost V 6 bases and J 5 bases, with 24 bases left between them. The CDR3 spans 17 residues. Germline-derived CDR1 and CDR2 are SGHTA and FQGNSA. The CDR3 here is CASSPRGRRELGDTQYF. Here the CDR3 DNA reads TGTGCCAGCAGTCCGAGGGGGAGGCGGGAGCTCGGAGATACGCAGTATTTT.

The chain employs TRBV29-1 and TRBJ2-3; D is possibly TRBD1 or TRBD2 (7 bases each). V lost 5 bases, J lost 3 bases, and 12 bases lay in between. The CDR3 length is 13 residues. CDR1 and CDR2 from the germline V gene are SQVTM and ANQGSEA. The CDR3 spells CSVSGGGTDTQYF. The CDR3, as DNA: TGCAGCGTTTCAGGGGGGGGAACAGATACGCAGTATTTT.

This clonotype was counted only a few times. The V and J genes are TRBV12-3 or TRBV12-4 and TRBJ1-2; 7 bases fit TRBD1. V dropped 5 bases and J dropped 7; count of bases not matched to a gene: 10. This CDR3 spans 14 amino acids. For the CDR3, the DNA is TGTGCCAGCAGTAGTCTTGGGACAGAAATTGGCTACACCTTC. This encodes CASSSLGTEIGYTF.